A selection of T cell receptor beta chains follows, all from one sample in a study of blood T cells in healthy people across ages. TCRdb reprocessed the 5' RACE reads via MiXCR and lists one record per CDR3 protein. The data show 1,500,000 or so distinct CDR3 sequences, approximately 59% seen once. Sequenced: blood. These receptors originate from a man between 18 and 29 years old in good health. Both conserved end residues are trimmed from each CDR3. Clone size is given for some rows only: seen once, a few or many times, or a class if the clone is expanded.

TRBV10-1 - ASSSRVEDEQY
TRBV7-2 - ASSLAGQGRVDEQF
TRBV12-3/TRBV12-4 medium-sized ASSSTSGGATDTQY
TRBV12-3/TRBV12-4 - ASSLEGRGADTQY
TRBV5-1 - ASSLEFSAGLNTEAF
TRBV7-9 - ASSPLGGNTQY
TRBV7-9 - AIRDSLYGVIGGSYNEQF
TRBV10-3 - AISGGVGGAYGYT
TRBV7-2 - ASSLNGRGSYGYT
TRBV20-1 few SANGGAKETQY
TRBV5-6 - ASQLGNTEAF
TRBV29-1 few SETYEQY
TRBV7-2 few ASSFLGLAGGSEQY
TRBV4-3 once ASSQDRTGDEQF
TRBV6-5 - ASSRGDSFQETQY
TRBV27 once ASSWGYGTEAF
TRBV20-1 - SAKSSEVYEQY
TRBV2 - ASSPTLASSNQPQH
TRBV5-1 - ASSFAGRQETQY
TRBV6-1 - ASSELAGGFHEQY
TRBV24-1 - ATSDLRRSEQY
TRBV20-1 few SAWPPSTDTQY
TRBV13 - ASSLAGTDDYEQY
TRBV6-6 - ASSYLQGQEKLF
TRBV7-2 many ASSLGGRETQY
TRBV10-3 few AISRVRETEAF
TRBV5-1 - ASSREGRETQY
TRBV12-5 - ASGLAGGEQF
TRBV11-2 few ASSLGGSREQF
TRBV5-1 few ASSLATIGHHQETQY
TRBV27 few ASSLFSVSYNEQF
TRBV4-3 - ASSQGYYQPQH
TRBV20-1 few SASTASYEQY